The subject of this entry is one T cell receptor (beta chain). The antigen is not known. Here immunoSEQ multiplex PCR was the method, and the copy in TCRdb shows in-frame clones only, minus some. Among a few million clones, 90% to 96% were seen once, and the ten largest hold 0.13%. The investigators split CD4+ cells into a CD45RA+ naive subset and a CD45RA-negative memory subset. This CDR3 is 14 amino acids long. Germline V lookup: CDR1 SNHLY, CDR2 FYNNEI. The trim removed 7 bases at V and 6 bases at J, leaving 7 bases unmatched. This sample was taken from a study of shared clonotypes between healthy human individuals. General observations from the study: Across several donors, naive CD4 shared 5% to 6%, naive CD8 more than 3%, memory CD4 less than 2.5%, memory CD8 approximately 0.4%. Memory subsets generally showed smaller estimated richness than naive subsets did.

Sequenced: naive CD4+ T cells sorted from blood. Specified subset: CD45RA+ positively selected. This clonotype was sampled from a man aged 18 to 30 in good health. The chain uses TRBV2 and TRBJ2-5; 11 bases are shared with TRBD2. CDR3 in DNA: TGTGCCAGCACTGGGACTAGCGGTATCCAGACCCAGTACTTC. Protein: CASTGTSGIQTQYF.